These 5 T cell receptor beta chains originate from one sample sequenced in a study of cytomegalovirus exposure and HLA in healthy donors. The PCR ran on 60 Vbeta and 13 Jbeta primers. TCRdb's copy holds only in-frame clones and misses some; the assay was immunoSEQ multiplex PCR. The repertoire holds 70,000 to 95,000 clones, with over 75% as singletons. Sequencing was carried out using PBMCs. The source is a human donor in good health.

V gene TRBV7-2 combines with J gene TRBJ2-7; 9 bases are shared with TRBD1. The germline V gene encodes CDR1 SGHTA and CDR2 FQGNSA. The CDR3 sequence is 13 residues long. V lost 5 bases to trimming and J lost 3 bases; unmatched junction nucleotides: 2. The CDR3 is CASSGQGNYEQYF. CDR3 DNA sequence: TGTGCCAGCAGCGGACAGGGGAACTACGAGCAGTACTTC.

The sample holds one count of this clone. The J gene is TRBJ2-2, the V gene TRBV6-5; D is possibly TRBD2 (5 bases). The V end lost 3 bases, the J end lost 3 bases, and 11 bases lay between the germline ends. The V gene's germline CDR1 is MNHEY and CDR2 SVGAGI. The length of the CDR3 is 15 residues. The CDR3 coding sequence is TGTGCCAGCAGTTATAGGACTCGCCACACCGGGGAGCTGTTTTTT. It is translated as CASSYRTRHTGELFF.

The V call is TRBV5-4, the J call TRBJ1-3; no clear D gene. V was clipped by 0 bases and J by 8 bases, with 6 bases between them. Germline CDR1 SGHNT, CDR2 YYREEE (reference sequence). This CDR3 has 12 residues. The CDR3 reads CASSLAGDTIYF. CDR3 nucleotide sequence: TGTGCCAGCAGCTTGGCGGGAGACACCATATATTTT.

The chain is built from TRBV6-1 and TRBJ2-3; D is undetermined. Germline V lookup: CDR1 MNHNS, CDR2 SASEGT. The germline V and J ends were trimmed by 10 bases and 0 bases, with 14 bases remaining between them. The CDR3 has 14 amino acids. For the CDR3, the DNA is TGTGCCACCACAGTAGGCTCTAGCACAGATACGCAGTATTTT. Protein product: CATTVGSSTDTQYF.

V usage is TRBV1 and J usage is TRBJ2-5; TRBD2 is the table's D call, not checked against the DNA. TRBV1 is reported as a pseudogene. CDR3 length: 16 residues. CDR3 amino acids: CTSSQTGLAQEETQYF. DNA of the CDR3: TGCACCAGCAGCCAAACGGGACTAGCACAGGAAGAGACCCAGTACTTC.